The T cell receptor beta chain described here comes from a study of T-cell memory formation after mild COVID-19. The study's findings and limits: Memory cells collected pre-infection included some clones that later responded, suggesting cross-reactive memory joined.

TCRdb re-derived calls from the 5' RACE reads in MiXCR, one entry per CDR3 protein. Here the sample spans some 210,000 distinct CDR3 sequences, about 10% being singletons. The CDR3 runs to 16 residues. The germline V and J ends were trimmed by 6 bases and 7 bases, with 19 bases remaining between them. Germline V lookup: CDR1 LGHNA, CDR2 YSLEER. A word on this clonotype: Its antigen remains unidentified.

This TCR was recovered from a man younger than 35 who had mild COVID-19 (a few samples of this study predate the infection). Cell type and time point are not known. Sample: PBMCs or a T cell subset sorted from them (not recorded which). The chain has TRBV4-3 and TRBJ1-6; possible D gene TRBD1, 6 bases. CDR3 bases: TGCGCCAGCAGATGGACAACCGGGACAACCAATTCACCCCTCCACTTT. Residues: CASRWTTGTTNSPLHF.